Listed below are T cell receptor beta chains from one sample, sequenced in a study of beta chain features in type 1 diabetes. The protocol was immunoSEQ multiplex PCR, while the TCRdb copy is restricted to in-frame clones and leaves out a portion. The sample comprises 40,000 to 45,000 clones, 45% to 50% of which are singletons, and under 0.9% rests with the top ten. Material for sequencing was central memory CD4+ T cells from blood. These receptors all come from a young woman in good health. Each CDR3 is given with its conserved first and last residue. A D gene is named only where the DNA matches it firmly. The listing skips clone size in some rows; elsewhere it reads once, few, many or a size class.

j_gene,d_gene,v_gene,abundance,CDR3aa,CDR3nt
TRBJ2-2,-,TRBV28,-,CASSRRGTGELFF,TGTGCCAGCAGTCGGAGGGGCACCGGGGAGCTGTTTTTT
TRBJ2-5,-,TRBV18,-,CASTAYETQYF,TGTGCCAGCACAGCCTATGAGACCCAGTACTTC
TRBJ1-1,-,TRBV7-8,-,CASSLERSHTEAFF,TGTGCCAGCAGCTTAGAACGGTCGCACACTGAAGCTTTCTTT
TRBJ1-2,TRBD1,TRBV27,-,CASSFLTGTGTGGYTF,TGTGCCAGCAGTTTCCTGACCGGGACAGGGACTGGAGGCTACACCTTC
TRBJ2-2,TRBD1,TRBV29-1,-,CSAVRDRGPFTGELFF,TGCAGCGCCGTCCGGGACAGGGGGCCCTTTACCGGGGAGCTGTTTTTT
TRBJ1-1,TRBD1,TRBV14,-,CASKPGSAGGPAEAFF,TGTGCCAGCAAGCCGGGTTCCGCAGGGGGCCCCGCTGAAGCTTTCTTT
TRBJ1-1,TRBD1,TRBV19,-,CASSTTGGNTEAFF,TGTGCCAGTAGTACCACAGGGGGGAACACTGAAGCTTTCTTT
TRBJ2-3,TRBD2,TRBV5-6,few,CASSYTSGRMKDTQYF,TGTGCCAGCAGCTACACTAGCGGGAGGATGAAAGATACGCAGTATTTT
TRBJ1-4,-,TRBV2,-,CASTKEGSRTTNEKLFF,TGTGCCAGCACCAAGGAGGGGAGTCGCACAACTAATGAAAAACTGTTTTTT
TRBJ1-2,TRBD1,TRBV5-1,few,CASSPQGGISYGYTF,TGCGCCAGCAGCCCCCAGGGGGGAATCTCCTATGGCTACACCTTC
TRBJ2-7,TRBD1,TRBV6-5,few,CASTGPGTGEQYF,TGTGCCAGCACTGGTCCAGGGACAGGCGAGCAGTACTTC
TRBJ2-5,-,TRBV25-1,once,CASSDPGVIQTQYF,TGTGCCAGCAGTGACCCCGGAGTAATTCAGACCCAGTACTTC
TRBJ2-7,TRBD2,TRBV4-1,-,CASSQAPSGRNEQYF,TGCGCCAGCAGCCAGGCCCCTAGCGGGAGGAACGAGCAGTACTTC
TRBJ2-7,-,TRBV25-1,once,CASSQGLYEQYF,TGTGCCAGCAGCCAGGGACTCTACGAGCAGTACTTC
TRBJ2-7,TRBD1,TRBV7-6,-,CASSFGDSSYEQYF,TGTGCCAGCAGCTTTGGGGACAGTTCCTACGAGCAGTACTTC
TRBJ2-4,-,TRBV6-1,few,CASSYQGRGNIQYF,TGTGCCAGCAGTTATCAGGGAAGGGGAAACATTCAGTACTTC
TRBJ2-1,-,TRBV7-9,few,CASSLELVMLQFF,TGTGCCAGCAGCTTAGAACTAGTGATGTTGCAGTTCTTC
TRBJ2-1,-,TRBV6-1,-,CASSVRPRGRTFLNEQFF,TGTGCCAGCAGTGTACGTCCACGAGGGAGGACTTTTCTTAATGAGCAGTTCTTC
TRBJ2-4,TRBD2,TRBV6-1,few,CASSEVILAGGMLTKNIQYF,TGTGCCAGCAGTGAAGTGATACTAGCGGGGGGGATGCTAACCAAAAACATTCAGTACTTC
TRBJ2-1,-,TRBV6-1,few,CASSGTVYNEQFF,TGTGCCAGCAGTGGTACAGTCTACAATGAGCAGTTCTTC
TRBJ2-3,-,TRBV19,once,CASSMGARKTDTQYF,TGTGCCAGTAGTATGGGGGCCCGTAAAACAGATACGCAGTATTTT
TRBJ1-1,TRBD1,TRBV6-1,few,CASPKAGTGDTEAFF,TGTGCCAGCCCTAAAGCAGGGACAGGGGATACTGAAGCTTTCTTT
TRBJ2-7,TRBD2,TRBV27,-,CASSLSSRSGSYEQYF,TGTGCCAGCAGTTTGAGTTCGCGTAGCGGGAGTTACGAGCAGTACTTC
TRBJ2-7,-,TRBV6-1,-,CASRRVDTSSYEQYF,TGTGCCAGCAGACGAGTGGACACTTCCTCCTACGAGCAGTACTTC
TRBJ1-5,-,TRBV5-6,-,CASSYRDQPQHF,TGTGCCAGCAGCTACAGGGATCAGCCCCAGCATTTT
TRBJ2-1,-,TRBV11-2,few,CASSLAMRVYNEQFF,TGTGCCAGCAGCTTAGCGATGCGGGTGTACAATGAGCAGTTCTTC
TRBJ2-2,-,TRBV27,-,CASRGLTYTGELFF,TGTGCCAGCCGAGGACTAACCTACACCGGGGAGCTGTTTTTT
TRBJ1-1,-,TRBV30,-,CAWSETGGVAFF,TGTGCCTGGAGTGAGACTGGAGGGGTGGCTTTCTTT
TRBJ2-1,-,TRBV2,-,CASGGPNEQFF,TGTGCCAGCGGAGGGCCGAATGAGCAGTTCTTC
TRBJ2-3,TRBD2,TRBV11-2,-,CASSQGTRGNTDTQYF,TGTGCCAGCAGCCAGGGGACTAGAGGGAACACAGATACGCAGTATTTT
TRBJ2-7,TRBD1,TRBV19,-,CASSLSGTGGFEQYF,TGTGCCAGTAGTCTCTCCGGGACAGGGGGTTTCGAGCAGTACTTC
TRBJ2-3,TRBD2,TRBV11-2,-,CASSPISGGAGDTQYF,TGTGCCAGCAGCCCAATTAGCGGGGGGGCTGGAGATACGCAGTATTTT
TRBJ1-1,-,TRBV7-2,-,CASSPKNGHGSAFF,TGTGCCAGCAGCCCCAAGAACGGACATGGATCGGCTTTCTTT
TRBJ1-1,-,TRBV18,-,CASSPRDRGMNTEAFF,TGTGCCAGCTCACCAAGAGATCGCGGAATGAACACTGAAGCTTTCTTT
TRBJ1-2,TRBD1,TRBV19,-,CASSIDRDRGFGYTF,TGTGCCAGTAGTATAGACCGGGACAGGGGCTTTGGCTACACCTTC
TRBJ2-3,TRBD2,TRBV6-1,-,CASSGLAGGLTDTQYF,TGTGCCAGCAGTGGACTAGCGGGGGGACTCACAGATACGCAGTATTTT
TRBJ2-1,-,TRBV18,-,CASSTGTPPIQFF,TGTGCCAGCTCAACCGGGACACCCCCGATTCAGTTCTTC
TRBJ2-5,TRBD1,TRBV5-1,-,CASSLSGQGGQETQYF,TGCGCCAGCAGCTTGAGCGGACAGGGGGGCCAAGAGACCCAGTACTTC
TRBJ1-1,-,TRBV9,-,CASSRQTMNTEAFF,TGTGCCAGCAGCCGACAGACAATGAACACTGAAGCTTTCTTT
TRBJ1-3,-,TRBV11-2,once,CASTGGSGYTIYF,TGTGCCAGCACGGGGGGCTCAGGGTACACCATATATTTT
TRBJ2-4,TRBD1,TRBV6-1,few,CASSEKDRGGSKNIQYF,TGTGCCAGCAGTGAAAAGGACAGGGGCGGGTCCAAAAACATTCAGTACTTC
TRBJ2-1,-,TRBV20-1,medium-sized,CSAQNNEQFF,TGCAGTGCCCAGAACAATGAGCAGTTCTTC
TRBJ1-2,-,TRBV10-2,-,CASSAWDTYGYTF,TGCGCCAGCAGTGCTTGGGACACCTATGGCTACACCTTC
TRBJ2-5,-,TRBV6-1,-,CASSDRQGRETQYF,TGTGCCAGCAGTGATAGGCAGGGGCGGGAGACCCAGTACTTC
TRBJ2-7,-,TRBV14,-,CASSRTMGQTYEQYF,TGTGCCAGCAGCCGAACCATGGGACAAACCTACGAGCAGTACTTC